The 29 T cell receptor beta chains given below trace back to one sample, sequenced in a study of T-cell reconstitution after alpha-beta-depleted transplantation in children. Unique molecular identifiers were used to barcode this TCRbeta library. TCRdb used MiXCR to reprocess the PCR reads, holding one entry per CDR3 protein. The table includes 380,000 or so distinct CDR3 sequences, 13% detected once. This sample comprised PBMCs, obtained from the stem cell graft. The receptors derive from a human donor who donated a stem cell graft to a child with Fanconi anemia.

The chain recombines TRBV4-3 with TRBJ2-5; D is perhaps TRBD1 or TRBD2 (5 bases each). CDR3 length: 16 residues. The germline gives CDR1 LGHNA, CDR2 YSLEER. Trimming removed 0 bases from V and 3 bases from J, with 14 bases in between. The CDR3 coding sequence is TGCGCCAGCAGCCAAGATGCGGGCAGGGCAGAAGAGACCCAGTACTTC. Protein sequence: CASSQDAGRAEETQYF.

The chain employs TRBV12-3 or TRBV12-4 and TRBJ1-5, with 8 bases matching TRBD1. With V trimmed by 6 bases and J by 5 bases, 6 bases remained unmatched. The CDR3 consists of 14 residues. The CDR3: CASRQGGLDQPQHF. The CDR3 DNA is TGTGCCAGCAGACAGGGGGGCTTAGATCAGCCCCAGCATTTT.

The V and J genes are TRBV12-3 or TRBV12-4 and TRBJ2-3; D remains ambiguous. The CDR3 spans 13 residues. V was pared by 2 bases and J by 5 bases, with 8 bases between. The CDR3 nucleotides read TGTGCCAGCAGTTTACGGGCCCAAGATACGCAGTATTTT. Translated, it gives CASSLRAQDTQYF.

This clonotype showed up just a few times. DNA for the CDR3: TGCGCCAGCAGCTTGGTAGCGGGGGGTAACTACGAGCAGTACTTC. This encodes CASSLVAGGNYEQYF. V gene TRBV5-1 combines with J gene TRBJ2-7, with TRBD2 identical over 10 bases. This CDR3 is 15 amino acids long. Germline V lookup: CDR1 SGHRS, CDR2 YFSETQ. With V trimmed by 0 bases and J by 3 bases, 3 bases remained unmatched.

The chain is built from TRBV5-1 and TRBJ1-1; perhaps TRBD1 as D (5 bases). V was pared by 0 bases and J by 10 bases, with 10 bases between. Germline CDR1 SGHRS, CDR2 YFSETQ. The CDR3 is 12 amino acids. DNA for the CDR3: TGCGCCAGCAGCTTGGCGGGGGGAACAGCTTTCTTT. Its translation is CASSLAGGTAFF.

V and J are TRBV7-2 and TRBJ2-3, with unresolved D. The length of the CDR3 is 16 residues. Trimming cost V 1 base and J 0 bases, with 11 bases left between them. The germline CDR1 and CDR2 sequences are SGHTA and FQGNSA. The DNA of the CDR3 is TGTGCCAGCAGCTTAGGGCGGAGATACAGCACAGATACGCAGTATTTT. Translation: CASSLGRRYSTDTQYF.

This clonotype has just a few counts. V is TRBV7-2 and J is TRBJ1-4; D gene unclear. This CDR3 region has 16 residues. The V gene lost 1 base and the J gene lost 0 bases, with 9 bases spanning the gap. The germline gives CDR1 SGHTA, CDR2 FQGNSA. Here the CDR3 reads CASSLVPAATNEKLFF. The CDR3 DNA sequence: TGTGCCAGCAGCTTAGTGCCAGCGGCAACTAATGAAAAACTGTTTTTT.

This clonotype was seen a few times. The chain has TRBV12-3 or TRBV12-4 and TRBJ1-5, with D unresolved. Trimming removed 5 bases at V and 9 bases at J, with 8 bases between. The CDR3 spans 11 residues. The CDR3 reads CASSQYGPQHF. CDR3 nucleotide sequence: TGTGCCAGCAGTCAGTACGGGCCCCAGCATTTT.

This clonotype was picked up many times. This chain connects TRBV5-1 to TRBJ2-5; 8 nucleotides agree with TRBD1. CDR1 and CDR2 from the germline V gene are SGHRS and YFSETQ. The length of the CDR3 is 15 residues. With 5 bases clipped from V and 2 bases from J, the junction kept 8 bases outside the gene matches. CDR3 DNA: TGCGCCAGCAGGCCTAGTACAGGGGGACAAGAGACCCAGTACTTC. It is translated as CASRPSTGGQETQYF. The full variable domain, with the rest looked up from reference TRBV5-1 and TRBJ2-5, is KAGVTQTPRYLIKTRGQQVTLSCSPISGHRSVSWYQQTPGQGLQFLFEYFSETQRNKGNFPGRFSGRQFSNSRSEMNVSTLELGDSALYLCASRPSTGGQETQYFGPGTRLLVL.

The chain links TRBV2 to TRBJ1-1; 8 bases agree with TRBD1. Germline-derived CDR1 and CDR2 are SNHLY and FYNNEI. The CDR3 is 13 residues long. The CDR3 loop reads CAEGQGAHTEAFF. Written as DNA, the CDR3 is TGTGCGGAGGGGCAGGGGGCTCACACTGAAGCTTTCTTT.

This chain connects TRBV6-2 or TRBV6-3 to TRBJ2-1; 8 bases match TRBD2. In germline, CDR1 is MNHEY, CDR2 SVGEGT. This CDR3 region has 17 residues. J was trimmed by 0 bases and V by 7 bases; bases with no gene match: 11. CDR3 in amino acids: CASTGGSGESSYNEQFF. CDR3 sequence (DNA): TGTGCCAGCACTGGGGGTAGCGGGGAGAGCTCCTACAATGAGCAGTTCTTC.

This clonotype appeared a few times. V is TRBV5-8 and J is TRBJ2-6, with a weak D call TRBD1 (6 bases). This CDR3 comprises 15 residues. The germline gives CDR1 SGHTS, CDR2 YDEGEE. Trimming cost V 0 bases and J 13 bases, with 17 bases left between them. The CDR3 protein is CASSLALYREGVLTF. The CDR3 DNA follows: TGTGCCAGCAGCTTGGCCCTCTACAGGGAAGGGGTCCTGACTTTC.

There are a few counts of this clonotype. The chain joins TRBV7-2 to TRBJ2-7; TRBD2 matches 8 bases. From germline, CDR1 is SGHTA and CDR2 FQGNSA. This CDR3 spans 15 amino acids. V trimming: 8 bases; J trimming: 1 base; junction bases outside the gene matches: 10. CDR3 DNA sequence: TGTGCCAGCCGTGGGGTCGGGGGGGGTTCCTACGAGCAGTACTTC. Protein product: CASRGVGGGSYEQYF.

The chain links TRBV20-1 to TRBJ2-5; D gene unclear. V was shortened by 0 bases and J by 5 bases, with 1 base between the two germline ends. Germline V CDR1 and CDR2: DFQATT, SNEGSKA (reference sequence). The CDR3 is 10 residues long. The CDR3 reads CSAREETQYF. The CDR3 DNA follows: TGCAGTGCTAGAGAGGAGACCCAGTACTTC.

The chain couples TRBV4-3 to TRBJ2-3; 7 bases map to TRBD2. Unmatched junction bases numbered 10, after V lost 4 bases and J lost 3 bases. Per the germline V gene, CDR1 is LGHNA and CDR2 is YSLEER. This CDR3 has 16 residues. CDR3 region: CASSLRAGVTTDTQYF. CDR3 bases: TGCGCCAGCAGCCTGAGGGCGGGAGTAACAACAGATACGCAGTATTTT.

This clonotype was seen only a few times. The chain recombines TRBV4-3 with TRBJ1-5; no firm D call. The CDR3 extends over 15 amino acids. CDR1 is LGHNA, CDR2 YSLEER, per germline. With 0 bases removed from V and 6 bases from J, the gap between germline ends came to 12 bases. The CDR3 bases are TGCGCCAGCAGCCAAGAGCCGAATCACCGTCAGCCCCAGCATTTT. This codes for CASSQEPNHRQPQHF.

This clonotype has ten or more counts. J is TRBJ2-3 and V is TRBV20-1; 10 nucleotides agree with TRBD1. Germline V CDR1 and CDR2: DFQATT, SNEGSKA (reference sequence). The V gene end was trimmed by 5 bases and the J gene end by 0 bases; junction bases not matched to a gene: 2. CDR3 length: 14 residues. CDR3 coding DNA: TGCAGTGCTCGGGACAGGGGAAGCACAGATACGCAGTATTTT. Protein sequence: CSARDRGSTDTQYF.

The rearrangement links TRBV7-9 to TRBJ2-6; D not resolved. This CDR3 contains 14 residues. From germline, CDR1 is SEHNR and CDR2 FQNEAQ (reference sequence). The ends were cut back, 8 bases at V and 4 bases at J, with 12 bases in the middle. The CDR3 region is CASGPTLGANVLTF. The CDR3 DNA reads TGTGCCAGCGGTCCCACCTTAGGGGCCAACGTCCTGACTTTC. The complete variable domain, with remaining parts taken from reference TRBV7-9 and TRBJ2-6, reads DTGVSQNPRHKITKRGQNVTFRCDPISEHNRLYWYRQTLGQGPEFLTYFQNEAQLEKSRLLSDRFSAERPKGSFSTLEIQRTEQGDSAMYLCASGPTLGANVLTFGAGSRLTVL.

In this sample, this clonotype turned up many times. V gene TRBV11-3 combines with J gene TRBJ2-3, with 7 bases that match TRBD1. The V and J ends lost 3 bases and 4 bases, in that order; junction bases with no gene match: 1. The CDR3 extends over 13 amino acids. From germline, CDR1 is SGHNT and CDR2 YENEEA. The CDR3 loop reads CASSFQGADTQYF. The CDR3 DNA follows: TGTGCCAGCAGCTTCCAGGGGGCAGATACGCAGTATTTT. The full variable domain, its missing parts supplied by reference TRBV11-3 and TRBJ2-3, is EAGVVQSPRYKIIEKKQPVAFWCNPISGHNTLYWYLQNLGQGPELLIRYENEEAVDDSQLPKDRFSAERLKGVDSTLKIQPAELGDSAVYLCASSFQGADTQYFGPGTRLTVL.

The rearrangement joins TRBV27 to TRBJ2-1, with TRBD2 matching 9 bases. Germline CDR1 reads MNHEY; CDR2 reads SMNVEV (reference sequence). V shed 4 bases and J 6 bases; nucleotides not matched to a gene: 7. This CDR3 region has 15 residues. CDR3 DNA: TGTGCCAGCAGTTCACTAATGACTAGCGGCAATGAGCAGTTCTTC. Amino acid sequence: CASSSLMTSGNEQFF.

The chain uses TRBV6-1 and TRBJ1-2; maybe TRBD1 (5 bases). The CDR3 totals 13 residues. Trimming left V 5 bases short and J 8 bases short, with 15 bases between. Germline CDR1 reads MNHNS; CDR2 reads SASEGT. The CDR3 is CASSPRPRGGYTF. The DNA for the CDR3 is TGTGCCAGCAGTCCACGACCGCGGGGCGGCTACACCTTC.

This clonotype was found a few times. The CDR3 bases are TGTGCCAGCAGCAACTTCGGGACAGAGCGAAGATATGGCTACACCTTC. This codes for CASSNFGTERRYGYTF. This sequence joins TRBV3-1 and TRBJ1-2; 7 nucleotides align to TRBD1. The V gene end was trimmed by 5 bases and the J gene end by 5 bases; junction bases not matched to a gene: 14. Per the germline V gene, CDR1 is LGHDT and CDR2 is YNNKEL (reference sequence). This CDR3 is built from 16 residues.

This chain connects TRBV7-8 to TRBJ2-2; 7 nucleotides line up with TRBD1. The germline V gene has CDR1 SGHVS and CDR2 FQNEAQ. The CDR3 runs 17 residues. Trimming at V came to 5 bases and at J to 2 bases, leaving 11 bases not matched to a gene. CDR3 residues: CASSTRGTGANTGELFF. CDR3 DNA sequence: TGTGCCAGCAGCACCAGAGGAACAGGGGCTAACACCGGGGAGCTGTTTTTT.

This chain connects TRBV28 to TRBJ2-1; 10 positions match TRBD2. Looked up from germline, CDR1 is MDHEN and CDR2 is SYDVKM. V lost 4 bases to trimming and J lost 5 bases; unmatched junction nucleotides: 2. This CDR3 is built from 14 residues. CDR3 in amino acids: CASSSLAGNNEQFF. CDR3 DNA: TGTGCCAGCAGTTCACTAGCGGGGAACAATGAGCAGTTCTTC.

The sample holds a few counts of this clonotype. The CDR3 bases are TGCAGTGCTAGAGGACAGGAGGAGGGCTACACCTTC. Residues: CSARGQEEGYTF. The chain carries TRBV20-1 and TRBJ1-2, with D tentatively TRBD1 (6 bases). The ends were cut back, 1 base at V and 8 bases at J, with 11 bases in the middle. This CDR3 spans 12 amino acids. CDR1 and CDR2 (germline): DFQATT, SNEGSKA (reference sequence).

The genes are TRBV20-1 and TRBJ2-3, with TRBD2 matching over 8 bases. The CDR3 sequence is 17 residues long. Germline V gene sequence: CDR1 DFQATT, CDR2 SNEGSKA (reference sequence). J gave up 1 base and V 6 bases, and 15 bases lay outside the gene matches. CDR3 nucleotides: TGCAGTGCCGCGGGGGGCAGGCCAGTCGGTCGCACAGATACGCAGTATTTT. Protein sequence: CSAAGGRPVGRTDTQYF.

This clonotype was counted ten times or more. The chain joins TRBV12-3 or TRBV12-4 to TRBJ1-2; D uncertain. The CDR3 loop spans 12 amino acids. V lost 4 bases, J lost 2 bases, and 5 bases lay in between. CDR3 region: CASSYGNYGYTF. The CDR3 DNA sequence: TGTGCCAGCAGTTACGGGAACTATGGCTACACCTTC.

This clonotype has a handful of counts. This sequence joins TRBV10-3 and TRBJ2-5, with D unresolved. The V gene's germline CDR1 is ENHRY and CDR2 SYGVKD. The CDR3 has 13 residues. The V end was cut by 0 bases, the J end by 0 bases, with 2 bases between. The CDR3 protein is CAISESNQETQYF. CDR3 nucleotide sequence: TGTGCCATCAGTGAGTCGAACCAAGAGACCCAGTACTTC.

The sample holds a few counts of this clonotype. The genes are TRBV11-2 and TRBJ2-2; D ambiguous. The germline gives CDR1 SGHAT, CDR2 FQNNGV. CDR3 length equals 13 residues. V lost 5 bases, J lost 3 bases, and 7 bases lay in between. The CDR3 region is CASSPTHTGELFF. CDR3 DNA sequence: TGTGCCAGCAGCCCAACTCACACCGGGGAGCTGTTTTTT. Supplemented by reference TRBV11-2 and TRBJ2-2, the full variable domain reads EAGVAQSPRYKIIEKRQSVAFWCNPISGHATLYWYQQILGQGPKLLIQFQNNGVVDDSQLPKDRFSAERLKGVDSTLKIQPAKLEDSAVYLCASSPTHTGELFFGEGSRLTVL.